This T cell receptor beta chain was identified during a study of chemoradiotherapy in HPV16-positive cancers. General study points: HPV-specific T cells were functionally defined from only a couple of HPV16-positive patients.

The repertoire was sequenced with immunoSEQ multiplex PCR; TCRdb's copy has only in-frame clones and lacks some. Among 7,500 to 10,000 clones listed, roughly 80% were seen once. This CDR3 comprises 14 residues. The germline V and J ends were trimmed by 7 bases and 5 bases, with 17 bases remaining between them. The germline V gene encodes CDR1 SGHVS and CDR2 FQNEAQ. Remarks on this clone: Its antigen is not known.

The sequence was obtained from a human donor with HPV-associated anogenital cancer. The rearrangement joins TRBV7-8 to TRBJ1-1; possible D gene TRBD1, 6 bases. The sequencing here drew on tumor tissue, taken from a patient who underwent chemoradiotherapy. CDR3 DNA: TGTGCCAGCACCCCTGGGGGGCGCAGGACTGAAGCTTTCTTT. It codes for CASTPGGRRTEAFF.